This TCR beta chain comes out of a study of cytomegalovirus exposure and HLA in healthy donors. The study's findings and limits: A cluster of highly shared sequence variants was likely a sequencing artifact. More than 150 TCR beta chains were listed as cytomegalovirus-associated.

The CDR3 consists of 13 residues. The ends were cut back, 11 bases at V and 5 bases at J, with 15 bases in the middle. Germline V lookup: CDR1 MNHEY, CDR2 SVGAGI. Notes on this clone: What it binds is unknown.

The PCR made use of 60 Vbeta and 13 Jbeta primers. In the original processing: In a later analysis, roughly 10 million of 75 million to 85 million unique beta chains occurred in at least two donors. Using immunoSEQ multiplex PCR, the repertoire was profiled, and TCRdb retains in-frame clones only, with some absent. That table gives V, J and clone size, and the DNA gave D and trimming. The table has approximately 75,000 clones, roughly 88% seen once. Everyone who donated was a healthy bone marrow donor. This rearrangement joins TRBV6-5 to TRBJ2-2; TRBD2 might be the D (6 bases). The sequence derives from a man between 65 and 79 years old in good health and CMV-seropositive. Input material: PBMCs. In DNA, the CDR3 is TGTGCCTCAAGGAGGGACGAAACCGGGGAGCTGTTTTTT. Its translation: CASRRDETGELFF.